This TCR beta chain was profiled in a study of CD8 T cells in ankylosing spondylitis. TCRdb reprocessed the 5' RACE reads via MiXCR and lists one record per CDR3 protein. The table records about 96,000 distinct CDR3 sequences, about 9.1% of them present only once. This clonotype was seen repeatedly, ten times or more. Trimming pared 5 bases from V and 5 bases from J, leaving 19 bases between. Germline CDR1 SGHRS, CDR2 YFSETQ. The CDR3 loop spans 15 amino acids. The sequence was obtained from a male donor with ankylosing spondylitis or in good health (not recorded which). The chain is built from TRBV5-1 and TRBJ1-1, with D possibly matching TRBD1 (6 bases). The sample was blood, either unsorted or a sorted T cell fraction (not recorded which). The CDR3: CASRYREQGITEAFF. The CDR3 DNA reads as TGCGCCAGCAGATATAGGGAACAGGGTATTACTGAAGCTTTCTTT.